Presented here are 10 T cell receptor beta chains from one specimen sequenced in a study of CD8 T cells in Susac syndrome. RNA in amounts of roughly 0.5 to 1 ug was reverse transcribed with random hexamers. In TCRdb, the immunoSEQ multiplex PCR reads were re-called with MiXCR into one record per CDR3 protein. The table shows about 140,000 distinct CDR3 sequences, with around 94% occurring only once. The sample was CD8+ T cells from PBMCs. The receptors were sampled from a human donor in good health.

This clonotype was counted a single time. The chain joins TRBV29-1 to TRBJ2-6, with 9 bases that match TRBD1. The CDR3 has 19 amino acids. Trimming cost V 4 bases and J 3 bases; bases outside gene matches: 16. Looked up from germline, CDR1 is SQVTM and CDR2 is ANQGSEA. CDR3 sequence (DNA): TGCAGCGTTGTTACCCGGGACAGGGATTCTCTTGGTGGGGCCAACGTCCTGACTTTC. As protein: CSVVTRDRDSLGGANVLTF.

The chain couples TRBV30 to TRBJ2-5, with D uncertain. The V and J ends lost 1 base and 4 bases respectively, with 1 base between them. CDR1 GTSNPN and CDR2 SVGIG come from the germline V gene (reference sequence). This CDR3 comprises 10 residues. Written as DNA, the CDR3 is TGTGCCTGGAGTGGAGAGACCCAGTACTTC. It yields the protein CAWSGETQYF.

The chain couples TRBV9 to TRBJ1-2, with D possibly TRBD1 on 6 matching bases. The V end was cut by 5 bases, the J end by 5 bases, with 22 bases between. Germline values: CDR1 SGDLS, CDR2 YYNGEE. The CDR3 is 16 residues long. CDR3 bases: TGTGCCAGCAGTCCTCCGCCCACAGGGAGAAGGTATGGCTACACCTTC. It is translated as CASSPPPTGRRYGYTF.

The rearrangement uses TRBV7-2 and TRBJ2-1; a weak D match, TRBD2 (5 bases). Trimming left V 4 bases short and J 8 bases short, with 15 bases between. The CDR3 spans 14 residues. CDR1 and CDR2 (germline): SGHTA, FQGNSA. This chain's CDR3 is CASSSALVPYEQFF. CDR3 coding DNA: TGTGCCAGCAGCTCTGCACTAGTGCCCTATGAGCAGTTCTTC.

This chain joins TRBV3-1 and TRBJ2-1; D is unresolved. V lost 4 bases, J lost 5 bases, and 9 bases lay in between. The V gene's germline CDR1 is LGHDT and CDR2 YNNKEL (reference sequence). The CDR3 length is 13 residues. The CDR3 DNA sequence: TGTGCCAGCAGCCCTGACGTCAACAATGAGCAGTTCTTC. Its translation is CASSPDVNNEQFF.

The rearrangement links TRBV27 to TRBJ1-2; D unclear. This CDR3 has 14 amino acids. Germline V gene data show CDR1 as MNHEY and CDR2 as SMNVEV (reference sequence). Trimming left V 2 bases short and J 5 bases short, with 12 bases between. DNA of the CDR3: TGTGCCAGCAGTTTAACGGGAGTAGGATATGGCTACACCTTC. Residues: CASSLTGVGYGYTF.

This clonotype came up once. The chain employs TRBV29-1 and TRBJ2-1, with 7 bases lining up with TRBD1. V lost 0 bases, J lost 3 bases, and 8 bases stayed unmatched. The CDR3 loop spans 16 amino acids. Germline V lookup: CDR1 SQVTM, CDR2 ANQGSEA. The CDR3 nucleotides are TGCAGCGTTGAAGATTGGGGGACAGCTGACTACAATGAGCAGTTCTTC. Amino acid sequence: CSVEDWGTADYNEQFF.

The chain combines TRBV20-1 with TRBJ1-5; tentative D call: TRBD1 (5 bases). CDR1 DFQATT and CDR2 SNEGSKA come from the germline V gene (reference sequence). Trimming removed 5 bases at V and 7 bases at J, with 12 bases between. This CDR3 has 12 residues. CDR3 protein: CSAQGLIQPQHF. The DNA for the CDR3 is TGCAGTGCTCAGGGACTCATCCAGCCCCAGCATTTT.

CDR3 sequence: CASRLTDNYGYTF. DNA for the CDR3: TGTGCCAGCAGATTAACCGACAACTATGGCTACACCTTC. This sequence joins TRBV28 and TRBJ1-2; D is unresolved. Trimming removed 6 bases at V and 2 bases at J, with 10 bases between. The CDR3 runs to 13 residues. Germline CDR1 and CDR2: MDHEN and SYDVKM.

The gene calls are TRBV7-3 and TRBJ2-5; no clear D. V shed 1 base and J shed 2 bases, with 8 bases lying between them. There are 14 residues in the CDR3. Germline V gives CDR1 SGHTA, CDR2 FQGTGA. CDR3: CASSLMDGQETQYF. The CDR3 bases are TGTGCCAGCAGCTTAATGGACGGACAAGAGACCCAGTACTTC.